This T cell receptor beta chain is from a study of CD8+CD57+ T cells in acquired aplastic anemia (dated by TCRdb to the late 2010s). The study in broad terms: Extracted DNA from sorted CD4+ and CD8+ cells averaged approximately 3 ug, ranging from about 0.18 to 27.4 ug. For healthy donor samples, the average read count was about 9.9 million for CD4+ cells and approximately 11 million for CD8+ cells.

On the study overall, not on this receptor specifically: About 30 CD8+ CDR3 sequences were found to be shared between patients and controls, but these sequences appeared to be highly expressed in patients and within the immunodominant clones of the patients. Patients and healthy controls showed no significant difference in CD8+ Simpson's diversity (P=0.060).

Ten or more counts support this clonotype. No antigen is known for it. Base qualities were left out, and no much larger clone turns up one base away. The study deep-sequenced TCR repertoires of sorted CD4+ and CD8+ blood T cells from severe aplastic anemia patients and healthy subjects. Ficoll-Paque density gradient centrifugation was used to isolate peripheral blood mononuclear cells. Before DNA was extracted, CD4+ and CD8+ T cells were sorted using either FACS or magnetic beads. Germline trimming amounts to 0 bases on V and 6 bases on J, with 12 as the count of junction bases outside the gene matches. The CDR3, from cysteine to phenylalanine, totals 17 residues. Only the CDR3 DNA stays, 51 bases, in frame from base 1. Taken from the germline V gene, the CDR1 and CDR2 loops are SGHRS and YFSETQ. Genomic DNA served as template for TCR beta VDJ combination and CDR3 sequence profiling. An Illumina HiSeq 2000 was used for TCR repertoire sequencing. The source study handled its data this way. TRBV/TRBJ rearrangement plots, CDR3 size and DJ length profiles, and Simpson's diversity index were used to evaluate the repertoires. The most abundant DNA sequence in the deep sequencing data was defined as the immunodominant clone. CDR3 amino acid sequences were screened for sharing across subjects and compared with published repertoires and the VDJdb database. TCRdb's own reprocessing of the public reads used fastp at Q25 and MiXCR and kept productive beta chains. Entries are consolidated by CDR3 protein sequence, retaining the most common genes and DNA. The V and J calls reflect TCRdb's pipeline rather than the authors' work. The sample profile shows 100,000 to 150,000 distinct CDR3 sequences; over 45% of them were found once. The biggest ten clones account for roughly 2.5% of the sample.

Material: sorted CD4+, CD8+, or CD8+CD57+ T cells (not recorded which) from PBMCs. The chain couples TRBV5-1 to TRBJ2-3, with 8 central nucleotides matching TRBD2. The clonotype was recovered from a human donor in good health, serving as a control. The CDR3 here reads CASSLERAGGPPDTQYF. The nucleotide sequence reads as follows: TGCGCCAGCAGCTTGGAAAGGGCGGGGGGCCCTCCGGATACGCAGTATTTT. Extended through the reference TRBV5-1 and TRBJ2-3 proteins, this CDR3 yields the full variable domain: KAGVTQTPRYLIKTRGQQVTLSCSPISGHRSVSWYQQTPGQGLQFLFEYFSETQRNKGNFPGRFSGRQFSNSRSEMNVSTLELGDSALYLCASSLERAGGPPDTQYFGPGTRLTVL.